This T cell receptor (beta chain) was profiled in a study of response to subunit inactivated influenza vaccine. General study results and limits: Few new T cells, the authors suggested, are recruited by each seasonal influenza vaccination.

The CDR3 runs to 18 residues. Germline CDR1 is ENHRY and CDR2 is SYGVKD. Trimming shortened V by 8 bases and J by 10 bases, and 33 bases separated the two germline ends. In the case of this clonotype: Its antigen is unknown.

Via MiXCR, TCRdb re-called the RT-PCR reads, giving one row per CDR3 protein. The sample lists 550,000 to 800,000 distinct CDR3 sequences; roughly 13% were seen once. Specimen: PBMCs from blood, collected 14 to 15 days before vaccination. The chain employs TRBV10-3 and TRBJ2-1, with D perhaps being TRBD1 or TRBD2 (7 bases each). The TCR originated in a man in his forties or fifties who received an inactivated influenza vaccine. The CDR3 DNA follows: TGTGCCATCGGGGGAGGGGGCGGGATAAGGCCACCAAGGGACGAGCAGTTCTTC. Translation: CAIGGGGGIRPPRDEQFF.